Presented here are 23 T cell receptor beta chains from one specimen sequenced in a study of beta chain features in type 1 diabetes. Study conclusions and caveats: There was a moderate but significant shortening of TCRB CDR3s in all four CD4+ subsets of Type 1 diabetes patients.

These receptors have no known antigen. Every bit of the isolated RNA underwent reverse transcription, so sequencing read expressed TCRB transcripts. Only in-frame clones appear in the TCRdb table, and some are missing; sequencing was by immunoSEQ multiplex PCR. The sample lists approximately 120,000 clones, around 16% seen once, with 2.6% in the top ten. The sequenced sample was central memory CD4+ T cells from blood. All receptors derive from a man aged 18 to 35 with type 1 diabetes.

This chain joins TRBV7-9 and TRBJ2-3, with 9 bases that match TRBD2. The CDR3 contains 18 residues. Trimming cost V 0 bases and J 2 bases; bases outside gene matches: 9. In germline, CDR1 is SEHNR, CDR2 FQNEAQ (reference sequence). CDR3 in amino acids: CASSLALQAGGPTDTQYF. DNA of the CDR3: TGTGCCAGCAGCTTAGCGCTTCAAGCGGGAGGCCCCACAGATACGCAGTATTTT.

The J gene is TRBJ2-7, the V gene TRBV6-5, with D tentatively TRBD1 (6 bases). This CDR3 spans 13 amino acids. V was trimmed by 4 bases and J by 3 bases, leaving 10 bases between them. Germline V gives CDR1 MNHEY, CDR2 SVGAGI. The CDR3 loop reads CASSSGQDYEQYF. The CDR3 coding sequence is TGTGCCAGCAGTTCGGGACAAGACTACGAGCAGTACTTC.

The chain couples TRBV6-5 to TRBJ2-7; D is ambiguous. With 3 bases removed from V and 2 bases from J, the gap between germline ends came to 11 bases. The CDR3 covers 14 residues. The V gene's germline CDR1 is MNHEY and CDR2 SVGAGI. The CDR3 loop reads CASSYLLFPYEQYF. The CDR3 coding sequence is TGTGCCAGCAGTTATTTATTATTCCCCTACGAGCAGTACTTC.

The rearrangement uses TRBV4-1 and TRBJ1-6; a weak D match, TRBD1 (6 bases). This CDR3 contains 16 residues. Germline V gene lookup returns CDR1 MGHRA and CDR2 YSYEKL. V gave up 6 bases and J gave up 4 bases, with 16 bases separating them. This CDR3 is CASSLGRQEYNSPLHF. Here the CDR3 DNA reads TGCGCCAGCAGTTTGGGGAGACAGGAGTATAATTCACCCCTCCACTTT.

There are many counts of this clone. The chain employs TRBV11-2 and TRBJ2-3; D is unclear. The CDR3 consists of 17 residues. Trimming removed 2 bases from V and 4 bases from J, with 19 bases in between. Germline-derived CDR1 and CDR2 are SGHAT and FQNNGV. The CDR3 sequence is CASSLRGYQTIPDTQYF. The CDR3 DNA reads as TGTGCCAGCAGCTTACGCGGCTACCAGACAATTCCAGATACGCAGTATTTT.

Only a few counts were recorded for this clone. V gene TRBV15 combines with J gene TRBJ2-5; tentatively, D is TRBD2 (5 bases). Germline V gives CDR1 LNHNV, CDR2 YYDKDF (reference sequence). The V gene lost 5 bases and the J gene lost 2 bases, with 6 bases spanning the gap. The CDR3 spans 12 residues. The DNA of the CDR3 is TGTGCCACCAGCCGGGGTCAAGAGACCCAGTACTTC. Translated, it gives CATSRGQETQYF.

The gene calls are TRBV28 and TRBJ1-1; TRBD1 matches 7 bases. Germline CDR1 is MDHEN and CDR2 is SYDVKM. The CDR3 length is 13 residues. With V trimmed by 8 bases and J by 0 bases, 3 bases remained unmatched. The CDR3 here is CASGQDMNTEAFF. CDR3 DNA sequence: TGTGCCAGCGGACAGGACATGAACACTGAAGCTTTCTTT.

This clone was recorded at least ten times. CDR3: CAWSVLGPSGRAWETQYF. For the CDR3, the DNA is TGTGCCTGGAGTGTACTTGGGCCTAGCGGGAGGGCATGGGAGACCCAGTACTTC. The rearrangement links TRBV30 to TRBJ2-5; the match to TRBD2 covers 12 bases. Trimming at V came to 0 bases and at J to 5 bases, leaving 13 bases not matched to a gene. This CDR3 has 18 residues. The germline V gene encodes CDR1 GTSNPN and CDR2 SVGIG (reference sequence).

The chain carries TRBV2 and TRBJ2-7; 8 nucleotides line up with TRBD1. In germline, CDR1 is SNHLY, CDR2 FYNNEI. J was trimmed by 2 bases and V by 6 bases; bases with no gene match: 9. There are 15 residues in the CDR3. The chain's CDR3 is CASSPGQVVAYEQYF. CDR3 DNA: TGTGCCAGCAGCCCGGGACAGGTGGTAGCCTACGAGCAGTACTTC.

This chain uses TRBV2 with TRBJ2-1, with 8 bases lining up with TRBD1. The ends lost 4 bases at V and 4 bases at J; junction bases unmatched: 6. This CDR3 spans 15 amino acids. The V gene's germline CDR1 is SNHLY and CDR2 FYNNEI. The CDR3 DNA sequence: TGTGCCAGCAGTGCGGACAGGGTCAAGTACAATGAGCAGTTCTTC. Protein sequence: CASSADRVKYNEQFF.

This clone was counted ten times or more. The J gene is TRBJ2-3, the V gene TRBV5-1; no reliable D call. The length of the CDR3 is 13 residues. From germline, CDR1 is SGHRS and CDR2 YFSETQ. The V and J ends lost 0 bases and 12 bases respectively, with 14 bases between them. CDR3 sequence reads: CASSLGEAGVQYF. The DNA for the CDR3 is TGCGCCAGCAGCTTGGGAGAGGCTGGGGTACAGTATTTT.

This clone occurred a few times. The limits of the CDR3 on the DNA are not certain, so only TCRdb's listed CDR3 is given. The chain uses TRBV27 and TRBJ2-3; the table names TRBD2, a call not compared with the DNA. CDR1 is MNHEY, CDR2 SMNVEV, per germline (reference sequence). The CDR3 is 17 residues long, ends included. CDR3 protein: CASSSSGSGGHTDTQYF.

This clone was seen repeatedly, ten times or more. The chain has TRBV7-9 and TRBJ1-4; D call uncertain. The CDR3 loop spans 16 amino acids. Germline V gene data show CDR1 as SEHNR and CDR2 as FQNEAQ (reference sequence). V lost 5 bases and J 3 bases, leaving 16 bases between the germline ends. The CDR3 loop is CASSPHPTRANEKLFF. The CDR3 nucleotides are TGTGCCAGCAGCCCTCACCCGACGAGGGCTAATGAAAAACTGTTTTTT.

This clone was observed a few times. This chain connects TRBV2 to TRBJ2-1; TRBD2 agrees at 11 bases. Per the germline V gene, CDR1 is SNHLY and CDR2 is FYNNEI. Trimming at V came to 7 bases and at J to 2 bases, leaving 4 bases not matched to a gene. CDR3 length: 15 residues. The CDR3 DNA follows: TGTGCCAGCACCCGACTAGCGGGAACCTACAATGAGCAGTTCTTC. Its translation is CASTRLAGTYNEQFF.

In this sample, this clone turned up a few times. J is TRBJ1-5 and V is TRBV12-2; whether TRBD1, the table's D call, matches the DNA was not checked. TRBV12-2 is listed as a pseudogene. The CDR3 has 16 amino acids. The CDR3 spells CASRLGDRGGNQPQHF. The CDR3 coding sequence is TGTGCAAGTCGCTTAGGGGACAGGGGAGGAAATCAGCCCCAGCATTTT.

This clone turned up a few times. The chain joins TRBV29-1 to TRBJ1-2; unclear D gene. The germline V gene encodes CDR1 SQVTM and CDR2 ANQGSEA. With 7 bases removed from V and 5 bases from J, the gap between germline ends came to 20 bases. The length of the CDR3 is 14 residues. For the CDR3, the DNA is TGCAGCGCCGAAGGCGGGGAGGACCTGTATGGCTACACCTTC. As protein: CSAEGGEDLYGYTF. The full variable domain, in which reference TRBV29-1 and TRBJ1-2 provide the parts outside the CDR3, is SAVISQKPSRDICQRGTSLTIQCQVDSQVTMMFWYRQQPGQSLTLIATANQGSEATYESGFVIDKFPISRPNLTFSTLTVSNMSPEDSSIYLCSAEGGEDLYGYTFGSGTRLTVV.

The chain carries TRBV6-1 and TRBJ2-5; D gene ambiguous. The CDR3 extends over 12 amino acids. Germline V gene data show CDR1 as MNHNS and CDR2 as SASEGT. Trimming removed 6 bases from V and 5 bases from J, with 10 bases in between. CDR3 DNA: TGTGCCAGCAGGAGAACGATGGAGACCCAGTACTTC. As protein: CASRRTMETQYF.

The chain combines TRBV30 with TRBJ1-5; D gene ambiguous. Germline values: CDR1 GTSNPN, CDR2 SVGIG (reference sequence). CDR3 size: 13 residues. Trimming removed 0 bases at V and 6 bases at J, with 9 bases between. The CDR3 DNA follows: TGTGCCTGGAGTGTGGATTTTAGTCAGCCCCAGCATTTT. Translating it yields CAWSVDFSQPQHF.

J is TRBJ1-4 and V is TRBV28; D is ambiguous. V dropped 8 bases and J dropped 0 bases, with 4 bases sitting between them. The CDR3 runs to 12 residues. The germline V gene has CDR1 MDHEN and CDR2 SYDVKM. The CDR3 protein is CASVTTNEKLFF. CDR3 DNA: TGTGCCAGCGTAACAACTAATGAAAAACTGTTTTTT. The variable domain in full, with the rest retrieved from reference TRBV28 and TRBJ1-4, is DVKVTQSSRYLVKRTGEKVFLECVQDMDHENMFWYRQDPGLGLRLIYFSYDVKMKEKGDIPEGYSVSREKKERFSLILESASTNQTSMYLCASVTTNEKLFFGSGTQLSVL.

The chain joins TRBV4-2 to TRBJ2-7; 7 nucleotides line up with TRBD2. The germline gives CDR1 LGHNA, CDR2 YNFKEQ. J gave up 0 bases and V 4 bases, and 9 bases lay outside the gene matches. The CDR3 length is 16 residues. DNA of the CDR3: TGTGCCAGCAGCCGCCCAGATAGGACTAGCTCCTACGAGCAGTACTTC. Translation: CASSRPDRTSSYEQYF.

DNA of the CDR3: TGCGCCAGCAGCCAACTCAGGGACTCCTACGAGCAGTACTTC. Its translation: CASSQLRDSYEQYF. V gene TRBV4-3 combines with J gene TRBJ2-7; D is perhaps TRBD1 (5 bases). Germline CDR1 is LGHNA and CDR2 is YSLEER. This CDR3 region has 14 residues. Trimming stripped 2 bases from V and 0 bases from J, with 8 bases between.

In its sample, this clone was seen many times. CDR3 protein: CASSPPASGGRSQAFF. CDR3 nucleotides: TGTGCCAGCAGTCCCCCCGCTTCGGGGGGCAGGTCGCAAGCTTTCTTT. The V call is TRBV28, the J call TRBJ1-1; tentative D call: TRBD1 (6 bases). V was trimmed by 5 bases and J by 9 bases, leaving 25 bases between them. CDR1 is MDHEN and CDR2 is SYDVKM in the germline V gene. This CDR3 comprises 16 residues.

This clone was seen a handful of times. The gene calls are TRBV6-5 and TRBJ1-4; 9 bases are shared with TRBD1. V gave up 4 bases and J gave up 8 bases; unmatched junction bases: 11. CDR3 size: 16 residues. Germline loops: CDR1 MNHEY, CDR2 SVGAGI. CDR3 amino acids: CASSFGTGRIGEKLFF. The CDR3 DNA is TGTGCCAGCAGTTTCGGGACAGGGAGGATCGGCGAAAAACTGTTTTTT.